The 10 T cell receptor beta chains presented below share a single source sample, sequenced in a study of cytomegalovirus exposure and HLA in healthy donors. 13 Jbeta primers and 60 Vbeta primers were used for the PCR. Here immunoSEQ multiplex PCR was the method, and the copy in TCRdb shows in-frame clones only, minus some. Of about 130,000 clones detected, approximately 71% appear once; the ten largest clones hold approximately 2%. Input material: PBMCs. The receptors here all came from a man aged 30 to 45 in good health and CMV-seronegative.

The J gene is TRBJ1-2, the V gene TRBV5-4; no definite D call. The CDR3 is 16 amino acids. The V gene's germline CDR1 is SGHNT and CDR2 YYREEE (reference sequence). Trimming took off 4 bases at V and 8 bases at J, with 24 bases between the two ends. For the CDR3, the DNA is TGTGCCAGCAGCCCGGTATACCGGGGAGGGTTCGACGGCTACACCTTC. This encodes CASSPVYRGGFDGYTF.

This sequence joins TRBV11-1 and TRBJ2-3, with TRBD2 as a possible D gene (6 bases). The V gene's germline CDR1 is SGHAT and CDR2 FQDESV (reference sequence). There are 16 residues in the CDR3. V was trimmed by 1 base and J by 7 bases, leaving 18 bases between them. CDR3 DNA sequence: TGTGCCAGCAGCTTAGGAACCGGGACTGCTAGCCATACGCAGTATTTT. Its translation is CASSLGTGTASHTQYF.

This chain joins TRBV5-1 and TRBJ2-7; weak D call: TRBD1 (6 bases). This CDR3 has 12 amino acids. Germline-derived CDR1 and CDR2 are SGHRS and YFSETQ. V gave up 5 bases and J gave up 1 base, with 7 bases separating them. The CDR3 is CASRGQSYEQYF. The CDR3, as DNA: TGCGCCAGCAGGGGACAATCCTACGAGCAGTACTTC.

The chain joins TRBV13 to TRBJ2-7; 12 bases line up with TRBD1. Germline-derived CDR1 and CDR2 are PRHDT and FYEKMQ (reference sequence). CDR3 length: 14 amino acids. The ends lost 5 bases at V and 7 bases at J; junction bases unmatched: 6. This CDR3 is CASSPGTGGGEQYF. Here the CDR3 DNA reads TGTGCCAGCAGCCCCGGGACAGGGGGCGGGGAGCAGTACTTC.

This rearrangement joins TRBV20-1 to TRBJ2-1, with D unclear. The CDR3 consists of 11 residues. Germline V lookup: CDR1 DFQATT, CDR2 SNEGSKA (reference sequence). Trimming left V 5 bases short and J 10 bases short, with 12 bases between. CDR3 sequence (DNA): TGCAGTGCTGCATGGGCCGAGGAGCAGTTCTTC. Its protein is CSAAWAEEQFF.

The V gene is TRBV11-2, the J gene TRBJ2-3; D may be TRBD2 (5 bases). The CDR3 loop spans 13 amino acids. The V gene lost 5 bases and the J gene lost 3 bases, with 9 bases spanning the gap. The germline CDR1 and CDR2 sequences are SGHAT and FQNNGV. The CDR3 DNA sequence: TGTGCCAGCAGCCCCCCGGGGACAGATACGCAGTATTTT. It translates to CASSPPGTDTQYF.

V and J are TRBV28 and TRBJ2-5, with 10 bases that match TRBD1. CDR1 and CDR2 from the germline V gene are MDHEN and SYDVKM. V lost 8 bases, J lost 11 bases, and 17 bases stayed unmatched. This CDR3 comprises 15 residues. The CDR3, as DNA: TGTGCCAGCGTCCCTGGGGGGACAGGGGCTCGGGGGCAGTACTTC. Translating gives CASVPGGTGARGQYF.

The chain carries TRBV10-1 and TRBJ1-1; 10 bases fit TRBD1. Germline loops: CDR1 WNHNN, CDR2 SYGVQD (reference sequence). V dropped 2 bases and J dropped 4; count of bases not matched to a gene: 4. This CDR3 spans 15 amino acids. This CDR3 is CASSEDRGPITEAFF. DNA for the CDR3: TGCGCCAGCAGTGAGGACAGGGGGCCGATCACTGAAGCTTTCTTT.

This sequence joins TRBV2 and TRBJ2-1, with 7 bases matching TRBD2. Per the germline V gene, CDR1 is SNHLY and CDR2 is FYNNEI. The CDR3 is made up of 15 amino acids. The V segment lost 6 bases and the J segment 3 bases; nucleotides outside the gene matches: 8. The CDR3 sequence: CASSGLEALYNEQFF. CDR3 nucleotides: TGTGCCAGCAGCGGACTAGAGGCTCTCTACAATGAGCAGTTCTTC.

The chain carries TRBV10-2 and TRBJ1-1; weak D call: TRBD1 (6 bases). V was shortened by 7 bases and J by 1 base, with 13 bases between the two germline ends. The CDR3 length is 14 residues. Germline lookup yields CDR1 WSHSY and CDR2 SAAADI. As DNA, the CDR3 is TGCGCCAGCACGGGAGGGGGGGGGAACACTGAAGCTTTCTTT. Residues: CASTGGGGNTEAFF.